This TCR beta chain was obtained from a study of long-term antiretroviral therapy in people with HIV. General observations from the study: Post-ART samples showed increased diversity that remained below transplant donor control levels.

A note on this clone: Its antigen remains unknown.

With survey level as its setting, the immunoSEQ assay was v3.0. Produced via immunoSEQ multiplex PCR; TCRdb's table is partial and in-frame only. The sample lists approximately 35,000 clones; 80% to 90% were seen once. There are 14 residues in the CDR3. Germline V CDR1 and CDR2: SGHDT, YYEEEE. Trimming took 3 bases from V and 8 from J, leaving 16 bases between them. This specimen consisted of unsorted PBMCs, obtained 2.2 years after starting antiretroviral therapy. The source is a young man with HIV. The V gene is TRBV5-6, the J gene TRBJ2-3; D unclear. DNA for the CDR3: TGTGCCAGCAGCTCCAACGGACCCTCGGGTACGCAGTATTTT. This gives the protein CASSSNGPSGTQYF.